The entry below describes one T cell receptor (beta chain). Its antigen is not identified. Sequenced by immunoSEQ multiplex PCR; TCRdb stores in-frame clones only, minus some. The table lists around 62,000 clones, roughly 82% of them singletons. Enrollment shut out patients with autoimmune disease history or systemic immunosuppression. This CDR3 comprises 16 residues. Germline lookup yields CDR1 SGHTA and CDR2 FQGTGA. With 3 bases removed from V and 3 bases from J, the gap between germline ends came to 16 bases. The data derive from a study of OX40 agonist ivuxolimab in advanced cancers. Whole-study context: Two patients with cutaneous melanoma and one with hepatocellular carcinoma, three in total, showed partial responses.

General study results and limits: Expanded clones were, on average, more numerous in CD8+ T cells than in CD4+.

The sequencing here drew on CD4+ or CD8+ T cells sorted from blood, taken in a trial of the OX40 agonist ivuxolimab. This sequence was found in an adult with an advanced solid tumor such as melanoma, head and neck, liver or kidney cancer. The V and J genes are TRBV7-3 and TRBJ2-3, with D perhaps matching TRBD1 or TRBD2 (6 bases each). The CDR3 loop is CASSFTGASLTDTQYF. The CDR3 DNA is TGTGCCAGCAGCTTTACGGGGGCGAGTCTGACAGATACGCAGTATTTT.